Sequencing of this T cell receptor (beta chain) was carried out in a study of blood T cell repertoires in COVID-19. Study-level background: COVID-19 samples, acute and convalescent, were from the United States, Italy and Spain. The analysed material was cDNA or gDNA that came from T cells, B-cell-depleted T cells, or PBMCs.

Germline V gene sequence: CDR1 SGHRS, CDR2 YFSETQ. The V end was cut by 0 bases, the J end by 1 base, with 5 bases between. There are 15 residues in the CDR3. Authors' data handling: Amplifying reference gene primers gave estimates of nucleated cell counts. Profiled with immunoSEQ multiplex PCR; TCRdb holds only in-frame clones, not every one. V and J calls and clone size are given by that table; D and trimming were obtained from the DNA. The repertoire holds 100,000 to 110,000 clones, with about 80% as singletons. The rearrangement uses TRBV5-1 and TRBJ2-6, with a possible D match to TRBD2 (5 bases). The specimen sequenced was peripheral blood. This TCR was sampled from a woman in her 70s with acute or convalescent COVID-19. CDR3 protein: CASSLGESGANVLTF. In DNA, the CDR3 is TGCGCCAGCAGCTTGGGGGAGTCTGGGGCCAACGTCCTGACTTTC.